What follows are 4 T cell receptor beta chains derived from one specimen sequenced in a study of blood T cells in healthy people across ages. Alongside a J-beta primer mix, a sample-barcoded 5' primer served in a second PCR lasting roughly 7 to 11 cycles. In TCRdb, the 5' RACE reads were re-called with MiXCR into one record per CDR3 protein. The sample yields about 830,000 distinct CDR3 sequences, roughly 60% seen once. The material sequenced was blood. Receptors originate from a man aged 25-45 years in good health.

This clonotype was recorded once. The chain combines TRBV4-2 with TRBJ2-7, with TRBD2 matching over 9 bases. Losses at the gene ends were 1 base for V and 2 bases for J; bases not matched to a gene: 6. The CDR3 totals 16 residues. CDR1 LGHNA and CDR2 YNFKEQ come from the germline V gene. The CDR3 reads CASSQGEASGAYEQYF. Written as DNA, the CDR3 is TGTGCCAGCAGCCAAGGTGAGGCTAGCGGGGCCTACGAGCAGTACTTC.

This clonotype showed up just once. The chain is built from TRBV3-1 and TRBJ1-1, with D unclear. With 4 bases removed from V and 4 bases from J, the gap between germline ends came to 13 bases. From germline, CDR1 is LGHDT and CDR2 YNNKEL (reference sequence). The length of the CDR3 is 14 residues. CDR3 amino acids: CASSLRTEGTEAFF. CDR3 nucleotides: TGTGCCAGCAGCCTACGGACGGAAGGCACTGAAGCTTTCTTT.

This clonotype turned up a few times. The V and J genes are TRBV12-3 or TRBV12-4 and TRBJ2-7; no reliable D call. CDR3 length equals 14 residues. V was trimmed by 0 bases and J by 1 base, leaving 7 bases between them. The DNA of the CDR3 is TGTGCCAGCAGTTTAGCGCCCGGGTCCTACGAGCAGTACTTC. Encoded protein: CASSLAPGSYEQYF.

The chain carries TRBV3-1 and TRBJ2-1, with 9 positions matching TRBD2. The CDR3 is made up of 15 amino acids. V dropped 1 base and J dropped 5; count of bases not matched to a gene: 3. Germline CDR1 reads LGHDT; CDR2 reads YNNKEL (reference sequence). Here the CDR3 reads CASSQVLAGNNEQFF. The CDR3 DNA is TGTGCCAGCAGCCAAGTCCTAGCGGGGAACAATGAGCAGTTCTTC.